The clone carrying this T cell receptor (beta chain) occurred a few times. The antigen is unknown. This CDR3 has 13 residues. Germline-derived CDR1 and CDR2 are MNHEY and SVGEGT. V was shortened by 4 bases and J by 5 bases, with 9 bases between the two germline ends. This entry comes from a study of CD8 T cells in ankylosing spondylitis. Notes on the study in general: Reported data indicate significant enrichment of disease-linked clones within matched ankylosing spondylitis synovial fluid. Apparently characteristic of ankylosing spondylitis blood was a TCR beta motif (eight highly homologous variants).

Making use of molecular barcodes, quantitative 5'-RACE generated TCR beta libraries. TCRdb fed the 5' RACE reads into MiXCR, producing one record per CDR3 protein. The table includes a few hundred thousand distinct CDR3 sequences, roughly 12% detected once. Sequencing was performed on blood, either unsorted or a sorted T cell fraction (not recorded which). This chain joins TRBV6-2 or TRBV6-3 and TRBJ1-5; possibly TRBD1 for D (5 bases). The receptor was derived from a male donor with ankylosing spondylitis. In nucleotides, the CDR3 is TGTGCCAGCAGTTTTCAGGGCCATCAGCCCCAGCATTTT. This translates into CASSFQGHQPQHF.